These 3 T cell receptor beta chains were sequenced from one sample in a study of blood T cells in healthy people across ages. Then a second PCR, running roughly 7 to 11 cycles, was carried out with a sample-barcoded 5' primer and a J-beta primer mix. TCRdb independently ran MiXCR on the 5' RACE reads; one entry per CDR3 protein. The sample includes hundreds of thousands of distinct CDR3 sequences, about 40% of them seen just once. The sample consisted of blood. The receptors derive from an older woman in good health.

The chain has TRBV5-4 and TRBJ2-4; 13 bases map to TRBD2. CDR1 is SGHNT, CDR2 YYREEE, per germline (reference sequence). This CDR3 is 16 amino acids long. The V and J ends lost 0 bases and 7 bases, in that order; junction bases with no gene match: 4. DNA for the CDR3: TGTGCCAGCAGCTTGGGGACTAGCGGGAGTTTTAACATTCAGTACTTC. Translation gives CASSLGTSGSFNIQYF.

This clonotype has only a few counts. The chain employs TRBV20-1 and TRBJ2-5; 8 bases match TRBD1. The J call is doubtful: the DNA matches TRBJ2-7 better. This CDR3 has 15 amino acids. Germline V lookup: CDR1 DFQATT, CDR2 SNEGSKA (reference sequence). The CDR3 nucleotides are TGCAGTGCTCCCCTTAGACCCGGACAGGGTGTCGAGCAGTACTTC. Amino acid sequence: CSAPLRPGQGVEQYF.

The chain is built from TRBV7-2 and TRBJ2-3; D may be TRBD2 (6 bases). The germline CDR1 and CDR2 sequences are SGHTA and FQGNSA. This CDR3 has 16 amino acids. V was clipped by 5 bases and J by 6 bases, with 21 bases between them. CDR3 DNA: TGTGCCAGCAGCCTCGGCCGACTGACTAGTTTTGATACGCAGTATTTT. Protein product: CASSLGRLTSFDTQYF.